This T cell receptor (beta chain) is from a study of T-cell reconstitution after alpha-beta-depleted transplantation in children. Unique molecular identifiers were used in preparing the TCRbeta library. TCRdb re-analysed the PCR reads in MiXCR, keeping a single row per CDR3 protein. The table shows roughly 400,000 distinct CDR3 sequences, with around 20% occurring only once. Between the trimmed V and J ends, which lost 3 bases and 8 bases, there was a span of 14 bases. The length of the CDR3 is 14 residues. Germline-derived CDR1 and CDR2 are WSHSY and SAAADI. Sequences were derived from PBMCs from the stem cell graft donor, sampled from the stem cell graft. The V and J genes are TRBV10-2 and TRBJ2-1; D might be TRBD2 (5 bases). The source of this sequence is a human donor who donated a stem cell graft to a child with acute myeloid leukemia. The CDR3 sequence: CASSDSGSGYEQFF. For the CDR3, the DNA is TGCGCCAGCAGTGACAGCGGAAGTGGTTATGAGCAGTTCTTC.